One and the same sample provided the 18 T cell receptor beta chains below, sequenced in a study of beta chain features in type 1 diabetes. Reverse transcribing all isolated RNA meant expressed TCRB transcripts were sequenced. Produced via immunoSEQ multiplex PCR; TCRdb's table is partial and in-frame only. The sample records some 400,000 clones, roughly 16% being singletons. Sequencing used naive CD4+ T cells from blood. The receptor source for this set is a woman in her late teens or twenties in good health.

This clone appeared a few times. V gene TRBV15 combines with J gene TRBJ2-7; D might be TRBD2 (6 bases). The CDR3 spans 14 residues. Trimming removed 0 bases at V and 2 bases at J, with 8 bases between. Germline V CDR1 and CDR2: LNHNV, YYDKDF (reference sequence). This chain's CDR3 is CATSREQRAYEQYF. The CDR3 coding sequence is TGTGCCACCAGCAGAGAGCAGCGGGCCTACGAGCAGTACTTC.

The rearrangement links TRBV29-1 to TRBJ2-5; 10 bases are shared with TRBD1. The CDR3 extends over 12 amino acids. V was clipped by 8 bases and J by 5 bases; unmatched bases: 5. The germline gives CDR1 SQVTM, CDR2 ANQGSEA. CDR3 in DNA: TGCAGCTCTCGGACAGGGGGTGAGACCCAGTACTTC. Translation gives CSSRTGGETQYF.

The V and J genes are TRBV19 and TRBJ2-1; D remains unclear. Germline V CDR1 and CDR2: LNHDA, SQIVND (reference sequence). The CDR3 is 14 residues long. Deletions cut 3 bases from V and 2 bases from J, with 8 bases between. The CDR3 protein is CASSIEAAYNEQFF. CDR3 nucleotide sequence: TGTGCCAGTAGTATTGAGGCAGCCTACAATGAGCAGTTCTTC.

This clone has just a few counts. The rearrangement uses TRBV4-2 and TRBJ2-1, with TRBD2 matching 12 bases. The V gene end was trimmed by 3 bases and the J gene end by 5 bases; junction bases not matched to a gene: 2. The germline CDR1 and CDR2 sequences are LGHNA and YNFKEQ. The CDR3 runs to 15 residues. The DNA of the CDR3 is TGTGCCAGCAGCCAGACTAGCGGGGGACACAATGAGCAGTTCTTC. As protein: CASSQTSGGHNEQFF.

This clone has only a few counts. The gene calls are TRBV5-1 and TRBJ2-1; 7 bases map to TRBD1. Looked up from germline, CDR1 is SGHRS and CDR2 is YFSETQ. The junction had 9 bases not matched to a gene; V was cut back by 4 bases and J by 8 bases. The CDR3 runs to 14 residues. The CDR3, as DNA: TGCGCCAGCAGCAGAAGGACAGGCGGCGATGAGCAGTTCTTC. This sequence encodes CASSRRTGGDEQFF.

The chain links TRBV4-1 to TRBJ2-7; no clear D gene. V was clipped by 1 base and J by 0 bases, with 4 bases between them. Germline V gene data show CDR1 as MGHRA and CDR2 as YSYEKL. The CDR3 runs 13 residues. The CDR3 bases are TGCGCCAGCAGCCAAGGTCGCTCCTACGAGCAGTACTTC. Translating gives CASSQGRSYEQYF.

This clone has a handful of counts. The chain employs TRBV9 and TRBJ2-3, with 7 positions matching TRBD1. Trimming cost V 4 bases and J 0 bases; bases outside gene matches: 5. The CDR3 is 15 residues long. Germline values: CDR1 SGDLS, CDR2 YYNGEE. The DNA of the CDR3 is TGTGCCAGCAGCTATTGGGACAGCAGCACAGATACGCAGTATTTT. It codes for CASSYWDSSTDTQYF.

This clone showed up just a few times. The chain links TRBV28 to TRBJ2-2, with TRBD2 matching over 8 bases. Unmatched junction bases numbered 12, after V lost 4 bases and J lost 8 bases. Germline V CDR1 and CDR2: MDHEN, SYDVKM. The CDR3 length is 16 residues. CDR3 in DNA: TGTGCCAGCAGTTCGGAGACTAGCGAAGATCAGGGGGAGCTGTTTTTT. This gives the protein CASSSETSEDQGELFF.

This chain joins TRBV9 and TRBJ2-7, with D possibly TRBD1 on 7 matching bases. Germline V gene sequence: CDR1 SGDLS, CDR2 YYNGEE. The CDR3 covers 16 residues. Between the trimmed V and J ends, which lost 4 bases and 3 bases, there was a span of 20 bases. CDR3 loop: CASSHQETGEDYEQYF. CDR3 in DNA: TGTGCCAGCAGCCACCAAGAAACAGGGGAGGACTACGAGCAGTACTTC.

This clone was seen more than once but under ten times. The CDR3: CASRLTSGRAQFF. The CDR3 DNA reads as TGTGCCAGCAGGCTTACTAGCGGGAGGGCTCAGTTCTTC. This sequence joins TRBV6-5 and TRBJ2-1; TRBD2 matches 13 bases. This CDR3 comprises 13 residues. The germline gives CDR1 MNHEY, CDR2 SVGAGI. Trimming took 6 bases from V and 13 from J; bases not matched to a gene: 6.

This clone was observed a handful of times. The V gene is TRBV7-2, the J gene TRBJ1-5; maybe TRBD1 (6 bases). Trimming removed 4 bases from V and 4 bases from J, with 17 bases in between. The CDR3 is 16 residues long. CDR1 is SGHTA, CDR2 FQGNSA, per germline. The CDR3 region has the DNA TGTGCCAGCAGCTCCTATGCTACAGGGTGGAATCAGCCCCAGCATTTT. Translated, it gives CASSSYATGWNQPQHF.

The V gene is TRBV7-8, the J gene TRBJ1-4, with a possible D match to TRBD1 (5 bases). The CDR3 contains 11 residues. V shed 3 bases and J shed 12 bases, with 8 bases lying between them. CDR1 is SGHVS, CDR2 FQNEAQ, per germline. CDR3 protein: CASSFETELFF. The CDR3 region has the DNA TGTGCCAGCAGCTTTGAGACAGAACTGTTTTTT.

This clone was seen a few times. This chain uses TRBV30 with TRBJ1-5; D gene ambiguous. CDR1 is GTSNPN and CDR2 is SVGIG in the germline V gene (reference sequence). CDR3 length equals 13 residues. V lost 1 base and J lost 7, with 11 bases in between. The CDR3 region is CAWSGGPRQPQHF. Written as DNA, the CDR3 is TGTGCCTGGAGTGGCGGGCCCAGGCAGCCCCAGCATTTT.

This clone has more than one count but fewer than ten. The CDR3 region has the DNA TGTGCCAGCAGTTTACCGGCGGGCGTCAGGTCGGCAGATACGCAGTATTTT. This translates into CASSLPAGVRSADTQYF. This chain joins TRBV27 and TRBJ2-3, with D perhaps TRBD2 (5 bases). The V and J ends lost 2 bases and 4 bases respectively, with 19 bases between them. The CDR3 runs 17 residues. The V gene's germline CDR1 is MNHEY and CDR2 SMNVEV (reference sequence).

This clone has a handful of counts. The chain has TRBV7-9 and TRBJ2-1; 8 positions agree with TRBD1. The CDR3 extends over 16 amino acids. CDR1 is SEHNR and CDR2 is FQNEAQ in the germline V gene (reference sequence). J was trimmed by 1 base and V by 5 bases; bases with no gene match: 7. The CDR3 DNA follows: TGTGCCAGCAGCCCAAGGACAGGGCTTTCCTACAATGAGCAGTTCTTC. Its translation: CASSPRTGLSYNEQFF.

The gene calls are TRBV4-2 and TRBJ2-1; TRBD1 aligns across 8 bases. The germline V gene has CDR1 LGHNA and CDR2 YNFKEQ. The CDR3 has 15 residues. Germline trimming cut 4 bases from V and 2 bases from J; bases unmatched to any gene: 4. CDR3 coding DNA: TGTGCCAGCAGCCTCGGACAGGGCACCTACAATGAGCAGTTCTTC. Amino acid sequence: CASSLGQGTYNEQFF.

This clone was seen more than once but under ten times. The chain employs TRBV7-9 and TRBJ2-7; no definite D call. There are 12 residues in the CDR3. V was clipped by 5 bases and J by 7 bases, with 12 bases between them. CDR1 and CDR2 from the germline V gene are SEHNR and FQNEAQ (reference sequence). The CDR3 is CASSLTSWEQYF. As DNA, the CDR3 is TGTGCCAGCAGCCTTACATCTTGGGAGCAGTACTTC.

This clone was picked up a small number of times. The chain links TRBV28 to TRBJ2-6; D perhaps matches TRBD1 (5 bases). V was cut by 3 bases and J by 5 bases, with 14 bases left in between. Germline loops: CDR1 MDHEN, CDR2 SYDVKM. This CDR3 has 16 amino acids. Here the CDR3 reads CASSFSGLRRANVLTF. The CDR3 DNA follows: TGTGCCAGCAGTTTTTCAGGGCTGAGGCGGGCCAACGTCCTGACTTTC.